The next 20 T cell receptor beta chains were all read from a single sample in a study of CD8 T cells in ankylosing spondylitis. Overall study results and limits: Apparently characteristic of ankylosing spondylitis blood was a TCR beta motif (about eight highly homologous variants).

TCRdb re-derived calls from the 5' RACE reads in MiXCR, one entry per CDR3 protein. The data show 450,000 to 550,000 distinct CDR3 sequences, about 5% seen once. Their target antigens are unknown. The sample taken for sequencing was blood, either unsorted or a sorted T cell fraction (not recorded which). The receptors were gathered from a male donor with ankylosing spondylitis.

This clonotype came up many times. The chain joins TRBV15 to TRBJ2-1; perhaps D is TRBD1 or TRBD2 (6 bases each). CDR3 length: 16 amino acids. The germline gives CDR1 LNHNV, CDR2 YYDKDF (reference sequence). The germline V and J ends were trimmed by 0 bases and 4 bases, with 13 bases remaining between them. CDR3: CATSRDRGGGYNEQFF. In DNA, the CDR3 is TGTGCCACCAGCAGAGATCGCGGAGGGGGTTACAATGAGCAGTTCTTC.

This clonotype showed up many times. This chain joins TRBV29-1 and TRBJ2-5; D uncertain. Germline CDR1 reads SQVTM; CDR2 reads ANQGSEA. V was pared by 4 bases and J by 4 bases, with 13 bases between. The CDR3 contains 13 residues. CDR3 region: CSVVSAGRETQYF. The CDR3 nucleotides read TGCAGCGTTGTGTCGGCAGGACGAGAGACCCAGTACTTC.

Remarks on this clonotype: This may be a read error: a much more frequent sequence differs by one nucleotide. The chain has TRBV6-2 or TRBV6-3 and TRBJ2-5, with a possible D match to TRBD1 (6 bases). The germline CDR1 and CDR2 sequences are MNHEY and SVGEGT. The CDR3 sequence is 13 residues long. The CDR3 loop is CTSSYFQGRTQYF. The CDR3 DNA follows: TGTACCAGCAGTTATTTCCAGGGGAGGACCCAGTACTTC.

Worth noting for this clonotype: One base away lies a much larger clone, so this may be a sequencing read error. This chain connects TRBV6-5 to TRBJ1-2, with D maybe TRBD1 (5 bases). The germline gives CDR1 MNHEY, CDR2 SVGAGI. Trimming cost V 6 bases and J 9 bases, with 14 bases left between them. The CDR3 has 12 residues. The CDR3 loop reads CASRRGVRSYTF. CDR3 in DNA: TGTGCCAGCAGGAGAGGGGTCCGGAGCTACACCTTC.

At least ten counts were recorded for this clonotype. The chain recombines TRBV6-1 with TRBJ1-2, with D possibly matching TRBD1 (5 bases). CDR1 and CDR2 from the germline V gene are MNHNS and SASEGT. The CDR3 is 14 amino acids. The V and J ends lost 5 bases and 8 bases respectively, with 18 bases between them. The CDR3 region has the DNA TGTGCCAGCAGTCCGGACACCGGCAAAACCGGCTACACCTTC. This encodes CASSPDTGKTGYTF.

This clonotype came up many times. This chain connects TRBV4-3 to TRBJ1-5; TRBD1 is a possible D gene (5 bases). CDR1 is LGHNA and CDR2 is YSLEER in the germline V gene. Trimming left V 0 bases short and J 1 base short, with 7 bases between. The CDR3 contains 15 residues. CDR3 coding DNA: TGCGCCAGCAGCCAAGACTGGGGGAGCAATCAGCCCCAGCATTTT. It specifies CASSQDWGSNQPQHF.

This clonotype was picked up many times. The J gene is TRBJ2-3, the V gene TRBV5-1; D is possibly TRBD1 or TRBD2 (6 bases each). CDR3 length: 16 amino acids. The germline V gene has CDR1 SGHRS and CDR2 YFSETQ. V was pared by 4 bases and J by 0 bases, with 15 bases between. The CDR3 sequence is CASSPEPGASTDTQYF. CDR3 in DNA: TGCGCCAGCAGCCCTGAACCGGGGGCTAGCACAGATACGCAGTATTTT.

This clonotype was recorded many times. The rearrangement links TRBV7-9 to TRBJ1-5, with a weak D call TRBD1 (6 bases). Germline CDR1 and CDR2: SEHNR and FQNEAQ (reference sequence). The CDR3 is made up of 14 amino acids. V dropped 4 bases and J dropped 5 bases, with 12 bases sitting between them. CDR3 amino acids: CASSSTNRDQPQHF. As DNA, the CDR3 is TGTGCCAGCAGCTCAACGAACAGGGATCAGCCCCAGCATTTT.

In this sample, this clonotype turned up a few times. The V and J genes are TRBV2 and TRBJ1-1, with a tentative D call TRBD1 (5 bases). Trimming removed 6 bases at V and 1 base at J, with 12 bases between. There are 14 residues in the CDR3. The germline V gene has CDR1 SNHLY and CDR2 FYNNEI. CDR3 sequence (DNA): TGTGCCAGCAGACAGGCCCCGGGGAACACTGAAGCTTTCTTT. It yields the protein CASRQAPGNTEAFF.

This clonotype was counted many times. This chain connects TRBV18 to TRBJ2-7; no definite D call. The CDR3 runs 14 residues. V lost 8 bases and J 0 bases, leaving 14 bases between the germline ends. CDR1 is KGHSH and CDR2 is LQKENI in the germline V gene. The DNA of the CDR3 is TGTGCCAGCCCATACGGGTGGAGCTCCTACGAGCAGTACTTC. Translated, it gives CASPYGWSSYEQYF.

This clonotype was found many times. Likely a read error: the CDR3 ends without its conserved phenylalanine or tryptophan. The DNA is omitted, as the CDR3 cannot be located on it reliably, and the CDR3 follows TCRdb's listing. This CDR3 reads CASSLAQGL. The V gene is TRBV28, the J gene TRBJ2-1; TRBD1 is the table's D call and was not checked against the DNA. Per the germline V gene, CDR1 is MDHEN and CDR2 is SYDVKM. From its first to its last residue, the CDR3 has 9 amino acids.

The table lists this clonotype with many counts. The V and J genes are TRBV12-3 or TRBV12-4 and TRBJ1-6; no firm D call. The CDR3 is 12 amino acids. V was pared by 5 bases and J by 8 bases, with 7 bases between. CDR3 sequence reads: CASSPAYSPLHF. The CDR3 nucleotides read TGTGCCAGCAGTCCCGCCTATTCACCCCTCCACTTT.

This clonotype has ten or more counts. The rearrangement links TRBV27 to TRBJ2-1, with 11 bases identical to TRBD1. The germline gives CDR1 MNHEY, CDR2 SMNVEV (reference sequence). V lost 6 bases, J lost 5 bases, and 12 bases stayed unmatched. The CDR3 extends over 17 amino acids. The CDR3 loop reads CASSPLLGQGVHNEQFF. In DNA, the CDR3 is TGTGCCAGCAGCCCTCTCTTGGGACAGGGGGTACACAATGAGCAGTTCTTC.

The chain couples TRBV4-2 to TRBJ1-4; D is unclear. V was shortened by 3 bases and J by 8 bases, with 16 bases between the two germline ends. The CDR3 sequence is 15 residues long. Germline CDR1 and CDR2: LGHNA and YNFKEQ. The CDR3 spells CASSQYRGLWEKLFF. The CDR3, as DNA: TGTGCCAGCAGCCAGTACCGAGGGCTTTGGGAAAAACTGTTTTTT.

The sample holds many counts of this clonotype. CDR3 DNA: TGTGCCAGCAGTCCCTCCCAACATAATTCACCCCTCCACTTT. It is translated as CASSPSQHNSPLHF. The V gene is TRBV12-3 or TRBV12-4, the J gene TRBJ1-6, with D unresolved. This CDR3 region has 14 residues. The germline V and J ends were trimmed by 5 bases and 5 bases, with 10 bases remaining between them.

There are many counts of this clonotype. The chain couples TRBV12-3 or TRBV12-4 to TRBJ2-3; the D gene is possibly TRBD2 (5 bases). The ends were cut back, 1 base at V and 1 base at J, with 9 bases in the middle. The CDR3 contains 15 residues. The CDR3 here is CASSLGVGGTDTQYF. The CDR3 region has the DNA TGTGCCAGCAGTTTAGGCGTGGGAGGCACAGATACGCAGTATTTT.

This clonotype has just a few counts. The junction differs from germline at one of its ends, possibly a read error. V and J are TRBV7-7 and TRBJ2-1; tentative D call: TRBD2 (5 bases). The CDR3 spans 13 residues. Germline CDR1 reads SSHAT; CDR2 reads FNYEAQ (reference sequence). CDR3 region: CASSLGRSGEQFF. The CDR3 DNA is TGTGCTAGCAGCTTAGGACGATCGGGGGAGCAGTTCTTC.

At least ten counts were recorded for this clonotype. The V and J genes are TRBV4-2 and TRBJ2-3, with D perhaps assigned TRBD1 or TRBD2 (6 bases each). Germline CDR1 and CDR2: LGHNA and YNFKEQ. The CDR3 spans 16 residues. Trimming removed 4 bases from V and 4 bases from J, with 18 bases in between. The CDR3 sequence is CASSPHTGAWSDTQYF. The CDR3 nucleotides read TGTGCCAGCAGCCCTCACACGGGGGCCTGGTCAGATACGCAGTATTTT.

The rearrangement uses TRBV20-1 and TRBJ2-7, with 12 bases aligning to TRBD2. Per the germline V gene, CDR1 is DFQATT and CDR2 is SNEGSKA (reference sequence). There are 18 residues in the CDR3. The CDR3 protein is CRAQPLGLAGGNSYEQYF. CDR3 coding DNA: TGCAGGGCCCAGCCGTTGGGCCTAGCGGGAGGGAACTCCTACGAGCAGTACTTC.

This clonotype was picked up many times. V gene TRBV29-1 combines with J gene TRBJ2-2; tentative D call: TRBD1 (6 bases). This CDR3 has 13 residues. The germline V and J ends were trimmed by 4 bases and 4 bases, with 10 bases remaining between them. Per the germline V gene, CDR1 is SQVTM and CDR2 is ANQGSEA. CDR3 residues: CSVARGGTGELFF. The CDR3 bases are TGCAGCGTTGCCAGAGGGGGCACCGGGGAGCTGTTTTTT.